This TCR beta chain was identified during a study of blood T cell repertoires in COVID-19 (dated by TCRdb to the early 2020s). For the study in its entirety: Collaborator samples came from the United States, Italy and Spain and covered acute and convalescent phases of COVID-19. The prospective study material was composed of cDNA or gDNA derived from T cells, B-cell-depleted T cells, or PBMCs. The dataset comprised deeply sampled blood TCRbeta repertoires from subjects exposed to, actively infected with, or recovered from COVID-19. The repertoires were made available in a free public database intended to serve as a resource for research on the immune response to SARS-CoV-2. The samples were drawn from the first 160 participants of the ongoing ImmuneRACE study and from 1,254 subjects provided by 6 global collaborators. Nearly every sample came with metadata listing a de-identified subject ID, COVID-19 status, age in years and sex. HLA class I and class II types, where available, came from metadata supplied by the sample provider rather than from assay-based typing. Findings and caveats that apply to the study as a whole: The quantity of clinical and demographic metadata differed by source and by participant and was supplied without curation.

V is pared back by 2 bases and J by 0 bases, with 11 bases lying between the germline termini. CDR1 MGHRA and CDR2 YSYEKL are derived from the germline V gene. The CDR3 runs 16 amino acids, cysteine and phenylalanine included. Only the CDR3 part of the read is kept: 48 bases, read in frame from the first base. Participants in the prospective study were aged about 18 to 95 years, lived in some 24 United States geographic areas, and enrolled through a virtual design. To assign participants to cohorts, the prospective study relied on clinical history that participants themselves reported in a screening survey and a study questionnaire. Recovered participants in ImmuneRACE Cohort 3 were defined as having two consecutive negative NP/OP PCR tests, clearance from a healthcare professional, or resolution of symptoms. Each participant in the prospective study had whole blood, serum and a nasopharyngeal or oropharyngeal swab collected by mobile phlebotomists. Additional blood draws and questionnaires over an approximately 2-month period could optionally be provided by prospective study participants. Prospective study blood samples were shipped either frozen or at room temperature before DNA extraction.

The immunoSEQ Assay, a bias-controlled multiplex PCR, was used to amplify TCRbeta CDR3 regions from genomic DNA. The original pipeline was this. The number of nucleated cells in each sample was estimated by amplification of reference gene primers within the assay. To quantify the absolute abundance of each unique TCRbeta CDR3 rearrangement, sequence reads were collapsed and filtered. Productive Simpson clonality was computed per sample as the square root of Simpson's diversity index over productive rearrangements. Here the immuneACCESS table is served through TCRdb, limited to in-frame sequences with V and J called. Missing clones are a known gap in these copies; in checked studies unresolved V genes cover under half, and the rest lacks a known reason. The V and J calls and the clone size are those of that table, but D and trimming were determined from the DNA. Present in this sample are 430,000 or so clones, 70% to 90% of which were seen just once. The leading ten clones occupy roughly 1.9% of the sample.

In the case of this clone: Its cognate antigen has yet to be identified. No base-level quality is on record; no much larger clone is a single base apart.

The chain is encoded by TRBV4-1 joined to TRBJ2-1, with no reliable assignment of the D segment. The TCR originated in a woman in her forties who had recovered from COVID-19. Sequencing used PBMCs or T cells enriched from blood (not recorded which). The bases read TGCGCCAGCAGCCAACCCTGGCGGAGCTCCTACAATGAGCAGTTCTTC. This yields the protein CASSQPWRSSYNEQFF.